Presented here are 25 T cell receptor beta chains from one specimen sequenced in a study of T cells in Graves' hyperthyroidism and ophthalmopathy. TCR beta CDR3 region amplification was performed from RNA transcripts. The study used the HTBI primer set for a first-round RT-PCR of the TCR CDR3. From the multiplex PCR reads, TCRdb called clonotypes with MiXCR, one entry per CDR3 protein. This table has hundreds of thousands of distinct CDR3 sequences, roughly 14% appearing once. Sequences were obtained from blood. The receptor source for this set is a middle-aged woman with Graves' ophthalmopathy.

This clonotype was picked up many times. The V gene is TRBV7-2, the J gene TRBJ2-7; D is ambiguous. With 1 base removed from V and 2 bases from J, the gap between germline ends came to 12 bases. The CDR3 spans 15 residues. Germline values: CDR1 SGHTA, CDR2 FQGNSA. DNA for the CDR3: TGTGCCAGCAGCTTAGGTGGATCCGCAACCTACGAGCAGTACTTC. It encodes CASSLGGSATYEQYF.

This clonotype was seen many times. The chain uses TRBV15 and TRBJ1-2, with TRBD1 as a possible D gene (6 bases). The CDR3 contains 20 residues. Germline V CDR1 and CDR2: LNHNV, YYDKDF (reference sequence). V lost 3 bases to trimming and J lost 4 bases, with 30 bases between them. The CDR3, as DNA: TGTGCCACCAGCAGGGCCCTGATGGGGGGCGTCTCACAAGCTTCCTATGGCTACACCTTC. It is translated as CATSRALMGGVSQASYGYTF. Complete variable domain (other parts from reference TRBV15 and TRBJ1-2): DAMVIQNPRYQVTQFGKPVTLSCSQTLNHNVMYWYQQKSSQAPKLLFHYYDKDFNNEADTPDNFQSRRPNTSFCFLDIRSPGLGDTAMYLCATSRALMGGVSQASYGYTFGSGTRLTVV.

This chain joins TRBV6-1 and TRBJ1-1, with unresolved D. Trimming pared 2 bases from V and 6 bases from J, leaving 7 bases between. This CDR3 contains 12 residues. From germline, CDR1 is MNHNS and CDR2 SASEGT. The CDR3 sequence is CASSEHFPEAFF. The CDR3 DNA reads as TGTGCCAGCAGTGAACACTTCCCTGAAGCTTTCTTT.

This clonotype turned up a few times. A junction boundary mismatches the germline segment, possibly from a read error. The genes are TRBV27 and TRBJ1-1; 7 positions match TRBD1. This CDR3 has 17 amino acids. Germline V gene lookup returns CDR1 MNHEY and CDR2 SMNVEV (reference sequence). CDR3: CACSFSRREGAIPEAFF. Here the CDR3 DNA reads TGTGCCTGCAGTTTTTCGCGTCGGGAGGGGGCGATTCCTGAAGCTTTCTTT.

There are many counts of this clonotype. The chain carries TRBV6-5 and TRBJ1-6; D ambiguous. CDR3 length equals 13 residues. Looked up from germline, CDR1 is MNHEY and CDR2 is SVGAGI. Between the trimmed V and J ends, which lost 7 bases and 7 bases, there was a span of 11 bases. Here the CDR3 reads CASKTGWNSPLHF. Here the CDR3 DNA reads TGTGCCAGCAAGACGGGGTGGAATTCACCCCTCCACTTT.

This clonotype was counted many times. This chain uses TRBV28 with TRBJ2-3, with TRBD2 matching over 7 bases. J lost 1 base, V lost 5 bases, and 12 bases had no gene match. CDR1 and CDR2 from the germline V gene are MDHEN and SYDVKM. The CDR3 spans 17 residues. The DNA of the CDR3 is TGTGCCAGCAGTCCGCGAAGTGGGAGGGCCGGCACAGATACGCAGTATTTT. It codes for CASSPRSGRAGTDTQYF.

This clonotype was observed at least ten times. The gene calls are TRBV7-3 and TRBJ1-1; no clear D gene. Germline V gene sequence: CDR1 SGHTA, CDR2 FQGTGA. V dropped 3 bases and J dropped 1 base, with 6 bases sitting between them. The CDR3 spans 13 residues. CDR3 sequence (DNA): TGTGCCAGCAGCTTCTCGGGGAACACTGAAGCTTTCTTT. This sequence encodes CASSFSGNTEAFF.

The CDR3 loop is CASSQDGGLAGREQYF. The CDR3 DNA reads TGTGCCAGCAGCCAAGATGGGGGACTAGCGGGAAGGGAGCAGTACTTC. The V and J genes are TRBV4-2 and TRBJ2-7, with 13 bases identical to TRBD2. The CDR3 consists of 16 residues. J gave up 7 bases and V 0 bases, and 6 bases lay outside the gene matches. The germline gives CDR1 LGHNA, CDR2 YNFKEQ.

This clonotype showed up many times. The chain employs TRBV7-3 and TRBJ2-7, with D perhaps matching TRBD1 or TRBD2 (5 bases each). The CDR3 sequence is 15 residues long. Germline V gives CDR1 SGHTA, CDR2 FQGTGA. The V end was cut by 4 bases, the J end by 2 bases, with 15 bases between. This CDR3 reads CASSSGTISTYEQYF. In DNA, the CDR3 is TGTGCCAGCAGCTCCGGGACCATATCAACCTACGAGCAGTACTTC.

The sample holds many counts of this clonotype. The rearrangement joins TRBV6-5 to TRBJ1-2, with 7 bases aligning to TRBD1. The junction had 16 bases not matched to a gene; V was cut back by 3 bases and J by 6 bases. The germline V gene has CDR1 MNHEY and CDR2 SVGAGI. The CDR3 totals 17 residues. The CDR3 DNA reads as TGTGCCAGCAGTTATCTCGCTCTCCGGGGGCAGGGGGATGGCTACACCTTC. The encoded protein is CASSYLALRGQGDGYTF.

This clonotype was picked up many times. V and J are TRBV6-1 and TRBJ1-1; no reliable D call. Germline lookup yields CDR1 MNHNS and CDR2 SASEGT. V was cut by 2 bases and J by 4 bases, with 8 bases left in between. The CDR3 is 13 residues long. The CDR3 nucleotides read TGTGCCAGCAGTGAAATGAAGATCACTGAAGCTTTCTTT. Encoded protein: CASSEMKITEAFF.

This clonotype came up many times. The chain has TRBV20-1 and TRBJ2-4; D perhaps matches TRBD1 (6 bases). This CDR3 comprises 15 residues. V lost 0 bases and J lost 3, with 12 bases in between. Germline-derived CDR1 and CDR2 are DFQATT and SNEGSKA (reference sequence). The CDR3: CSARDTGSSKNIQYF. DNA of the CDR3: TGCAGTGCTAGAGATACAGGGTCGAGCAAAAACATTCAGTACTTC.

This clonotype was picked up many times. The genes are TRBV13 and TRBJ2-7; 12 bases align to TRBD1. Per the germline V gene, CDR1 is PRHDT and CDR2 is FYEKMQ (reference sequence). This CDR3 comprises 14 residues. V trimming: 5 bases; J trimming: 6 bases; junction bases outside the gene matches: 5. The CDR3 spells CASSRDRGLGEQYF. The DNA for the CDR3 is TGTGCCAGCAGCCGGGACAGGGGGCTTGGCGAGCAGTACTTC.

This clonotype was detected only a few times. This chain links TRBV14 with TRBJ1-2; TRBD1 aligns across 7 bases. The ends lost 1 base at V and 3 bases at J; junction bases unmatched: 8. Germline assignment: CDR1 SGHDN and CDR2 FVKESK. The CDR3 runs 16 residues. CDR3 DNA: TGTGCCAGCAGCCAAGTCACAGGGGCGGTGGACTATGGCTACACCTTC. Its protein is CASSQVTGAVDYGYTF.

This clonotype was recorded at least ten times. This chain links TRBV30 with TRBJ2-7; unclear D gene. The CDR3 covers 13 residues. CDR1 and CDR2 (germline): GTSNPN, SVGIG (reference sequence). V gave up 2 bases and J gave up 4 bases, with 12 bases separating them. The CDR3 spells CAWSRQEKYEQYF. DNA for the CDR3: TGTGCCTGGAGTAGGCAGGAGAAGTACGAGCAGTACTTC. The whole variable domain, remainder taken from reference TRBV30 and TRBJ2-7, is SQTIHQWPATLVQPVGSPLSLECTVEGTSNPNLYWYRQAAGRGLQLLFYSVGIGQISSEVPQNLSASRPQDRQFILSSKKLLLSDSGFYLCAWSRQEKYEQYFGPGTRLTVT.

This clonotype appeared many times. A much larger clonotype is one base distant, so this may be a read error. The V and J genes are TRBV12-3 or TRBV12-4 and TRBJ1-1; 9 bases fit TRBD1. V lost 8 bases and J lost 5; bases outside the gene matches: 9. CDR3 size: 14 residues. CDR3 in amino acids: CASAWGDRDTEAFF. The CDR3 DNA reads TGTGCCAGCGCCTGGGGGGACAGGGATACTGAAGCTTTCTTT.

This rearrangement joins TRBV4-1 to TRBJ1-3; D perhaps matches TRBD1 (5 bases). V was clipped by 1 base and J by 4 bases, with 14 bases between them. Germline V CDR1 and CDR2: MGHRA, YSYEKL. The CDR3 loop spans 16 amino acids. The CDR3 nucleotides read TGCGCCAGCAGCCAAGCCCCCGGGCAGGGAGGAAACACCATATATTTT. Its translation: CASSQAPGQGGNTIYF.

The chain couples TRBV7-8 to TRBJ2-7, with TRBD1 matching over 10 bases. After removal of 5 bases from V and 0 bases from J, the junction contained 4 bases not matched to a gene. Germline CDR1 SGHVS, CDR2 FQNEAQ. The CDR3 sequence is 15 residues long. The CDR3 nucleotides are TGTGCCAGCAGCATCCGGGACAGGGGCTCCTACGAGCAGTACTTC. It yields the protein CASSIRDRGSYEQYF.

Ten or more counts support this clonotype. The gene calls are TRBV6-2 or TRBV6-3 and TRBJ1-5; TRBD1 agrees at 10 bases. Trimming at V came to 2 bases and at J to 4 bases, leaving 5 bases not matched to a gene. Germline V gives CDR1 MNHEY, CDR2 SVGEGT. The CDR3 totals 16 residues. The CDR3 region has the DNA TGTGCCAGCAGTTACGCGAGGACAGGGGGAAATCAGCCCCAGCATTTT. Its translation: CASSYARTGGNQPQHF.

The chain uses TRBV6-1 and TRBJ2-7, with 12 nucleotides matching TRBD1. J gave up 7 bases and V 5 bases, and 9 bases lay outside the gene matches. CDR1 is MNHNS and CDR2 is SASEGT in the germline V gene. This CDR3 has 15 amino acids. The CDR3: CASSRAGTGGGEQYF. In nucleotides, the CDR3 is TGTGCCAGCAGTCGGGCCGGGACAGGGGGCGGGGAGCAGTACTTC.

This clonotype was counted at least ten times. The V gene is TRBV29-1, the J gene TRBJ2-7, with a weak D call TRBD1 (6 bases). The CDR3 sequence is 16 residues long. The germline CDR1 and CDR2 sequences are SQVTM and ANQGSEA. The V end was cut by 0 bases, the J end by 3 bases, with 18 bases between. Here the CDR3 DNA reads TGCAGCGTTGAAGACCCCAGGGGCGAAAACCTCTACGAGCAGTACTTC. Translation: CSVEDPRGENLYEQYF.

This clonotype was detected many times. The chain has TRBV10-3 and TRBJ1-2; no definite D call. From germline, CDR1 is ENHRY and CDR2 SYGVKD. The germline V and J ends were trimmed by 7 bases and 4 bases, with 13 bases remaining between them. CDR3 length equals 13 residues. The CDR3 DNA reads as TGTGCCATCACGGCAGTAGGAGGCTATGGCTACACCTTC. This codes for CAITAVGGYGYTF.

This clonotype was seen more than once but under ten times. V is TRBV2 and J is TRBJ2-2; D is undetermined. This CDR3 contains 14 residues. CDR1 is SNHLY, CDR2 FYNNEI, per germline. V was shortened by 6 bases and J by 6 bases, with 14 bases between the two germline ends. The chain's CDR3 is CASRPTSAAGELFF. For the CDR3, the DNA is TGTGCCAGCAGACCGACTTCGGCGGCCGGGGAGCTGTTTTTT.

The table lists this clonotype with many counts. A clone one base away is much larger, so this may be a read error. This chain joins TRBV6-2 or TRBV6-3 and TRBJ2-7; no clear D. V lost 7 bases, J lost 6 bases, and 13 bases lay in between. The CDR3 runs to 12 residues. Germline CDR1 reads MNHEY; CDR2 reads SVGEGT. The CDR3 region is CASIIRPGEQYF. The CDR3, as DNA: TGTGCCAGCATAATCAGGCCGGGCGAGCAGTACTTC.

This clonotype appeared a few times. The rearrangement uses TRBV28 and TRBJ2-2; 8 positions match TRBD1. Per germline, CDR1 MDHEN and CDR2 SYDVKM. The V gene end was trimmed by 3 bases and the J gene end by 6 bases; junction bases not matched to a gene: 6. The CDR3 sequence is 15 residues long. CDR3 amino acids: CASSFRGPRAGELFF. DNA for the CDR3: TGTGCCAGCAGTTTCAGGGGGCCCCGTGCCGGGGAGCTGTTTTTT.